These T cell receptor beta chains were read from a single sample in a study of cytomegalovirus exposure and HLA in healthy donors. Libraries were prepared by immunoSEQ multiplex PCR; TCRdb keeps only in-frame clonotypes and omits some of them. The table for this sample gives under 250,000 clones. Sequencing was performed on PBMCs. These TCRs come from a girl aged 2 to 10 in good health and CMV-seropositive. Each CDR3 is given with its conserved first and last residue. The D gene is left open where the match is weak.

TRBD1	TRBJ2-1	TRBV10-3	TGTGCCATCAGTGTCAGGACAGGGGGGTATGACAATGAGCAGTTCTTC	CAISVRTGGYDNEQFF
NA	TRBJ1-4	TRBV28	TGTGCCAGCAGTTCACCCCAGGGGAAACTGTTTTTT	CASSSPQGKLFF
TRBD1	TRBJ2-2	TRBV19	TGTGCCAGTAGTGTCCAGGGGGCCGGGGAGCTGTTTTTT	CASSVQGAGELFF
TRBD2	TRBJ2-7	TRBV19	TGTGCCAGTTCACCTAGCGGGAGCGTTTTTGGCGAGCAGTACTTC	CASSPSGSVFGEQYF
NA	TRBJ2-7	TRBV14	TGTGCCAGCAGCCAAGTAAGGAGCGGAACCTACGAGCAGTACTTC	CASSQVRSGTYEQYF
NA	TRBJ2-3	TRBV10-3	TGTGCCATCCGATCAGGGCCCTTCACAGATACGCAGTATTTT	CAIRSGPFTDTQYF
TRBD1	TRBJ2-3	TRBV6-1	TGTGCCAGTCTACGGGACAGGAGCACAGATACGCAGTATTTT	CASLRDRSTDTQYF
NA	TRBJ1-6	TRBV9	TGTGCCAGCAGCGCCGCGGGAGGGATCCTTAATTCACCCCTCCACTTT	CASSAAGGILNSPLHF
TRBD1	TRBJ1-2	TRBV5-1	TGCGCCAGCAGCGAGGGACAGGGTGATGGCTACACCTTC	CASSEGQGDGYTF
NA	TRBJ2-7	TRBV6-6	TGTGCCAGCAGTGGACAGTACGAGCAGTACTTC	CASSGQYEQYF
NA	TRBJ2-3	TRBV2	TGTGCCAGCAGTGACGCAGTTTCAGATACGCAGTATTTT	CASSDAVSDTQYF
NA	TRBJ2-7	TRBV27	TGTGCCAGCAGCGGGAAATCTCCCTACGAGCAGTACTTC	CASSGKSPYEQYF
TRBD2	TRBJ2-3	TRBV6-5	TGTGCCAGCAGCGCAACTAGCGGAACCACAGATACGCAGTATTTT	CASSATSGTTDTQYF
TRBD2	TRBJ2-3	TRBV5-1	TGCGCCAGCAGCTTGCTGGTGACTAGCGGGACCCACACAGATACGCAGTATTTT	CASSLLVTSGTHTDTQYF
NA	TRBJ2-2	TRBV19	TGTGCCAGTAGTCTCACCGGGGAGCTGTTTTTT	CASSLTGELFF
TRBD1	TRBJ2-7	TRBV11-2	TGTGCCAGCAGCATTACCACAGGGGCTACGTACGAGCAGTACTTC	CASSITTGATYEQYF
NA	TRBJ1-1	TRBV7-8	TGTGCCAGCAGCTCTTGGAACACTGAAGCTTTCTTT	CASSSWNTEAFF
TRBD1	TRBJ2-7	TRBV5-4	TGTGCCAGCAGCTTGGGACAGGGCATCTACGAGCAGTACTTC	CASSLGQGIYEQYF
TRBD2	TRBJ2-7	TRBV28	TGTGCCAGCAGTTTCTTAGGCGGGGGAAGCTCCTACGAGCAGTACTTC	CASSFLGGGSSYEQYF
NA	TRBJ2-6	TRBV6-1	TGTGCCAGCGTGGGGCAGTCTGGGGCCAACGTCCTGACTTTC	CASVGQSGANVLTF
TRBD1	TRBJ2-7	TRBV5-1	TGCGCCAGCAGCTTGGGGCAGGGGGTAAGCTCCTACGAGCAGTACTTC	CASSLGQGVSSYEQYF
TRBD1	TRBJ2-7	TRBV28	TGTGCCAGCAGTTTCGGGACAGGGGGTCACGAGCAGTACTTC	CASSFGTGGHEQYF
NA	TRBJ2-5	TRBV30	TGTGCCTGGAGCAGGTTTCAAGAGACCCAGTACTTC	CAWSRFQETQYF
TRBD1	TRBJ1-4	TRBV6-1	TGTGCCAGCAGTGAAACCGGGACAGAAACTGAAAAACTGTTTTTT	CASSETGTETEKLFF
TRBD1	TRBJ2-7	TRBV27	TGTGCCAGCATGGTAGGACAGGCCCACTACGAGCAGTACTTC	CASMVGQAHYEQYF
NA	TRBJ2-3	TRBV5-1	TGCGCCAGCAGCACCGGACAAGGGATTTTGGATACGCAGTATTTT	CASSTGQGILDTQYF
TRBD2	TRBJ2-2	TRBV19	TGTGCCAGTAGTATCCTAGCGGGAGGGCCAAGGACCGGGGAGCTGTTTTTT	CASSILAGGPRTGELFF
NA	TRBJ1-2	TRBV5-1	TGCGCCAGCAGCTTTCGGGCTAACTATGGCTACACCTTC	CASSFRANYGYTF
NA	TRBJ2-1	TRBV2	TGTGCCAAACAGGGCGTAGGGTGGGCCAATGAGCAGTTCTTC	CAKQGVGWANEQFF
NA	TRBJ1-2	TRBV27	TGTGCCAGCAGTTTGCCGGGCTATGGCTACACCTTC	CASSLPGYGYTF
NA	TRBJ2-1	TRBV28	TGTGCCAGCAGTTTGCCCCAGGGGGAGGTCGATGAGCAGTTCTTC	CASSLPQGEVDEQFF
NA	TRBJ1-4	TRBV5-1	TGCGCCAGCAGCTTGGGACAGCGACCAACTAATGAAAAACTGTTTTTT	CASSLGQRPTNEKLFF
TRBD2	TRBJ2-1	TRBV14	TGTGCCAGCAACACATTAGCGGGAGTCACGCCGGATGAGCAGTTCTTC	CASNTLAGVTPDEQFF
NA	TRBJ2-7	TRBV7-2	TGTGCCAGCAGCTCATCCCCCTCCTACGAGCAGTACTTC	CASSSSPSYEQYF
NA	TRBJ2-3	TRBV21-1	TGTGCCAGCAGCAAAGGCAAAGCGGTCACAGATACGCAGTATTTT	CASSKGKAVTDTQYF
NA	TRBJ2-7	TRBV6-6	TGTGCCAGCAGTTATCCCGGGAATGCCTACGAGCAGTACTTC	CASSYPGNAYEQYF
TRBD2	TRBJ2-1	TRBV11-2	TGTGCCAGCAGCCCGACTAGCGGGAGAGGTTGGGAGCAGTTCTTC	CASSPTSGRGWEQFF
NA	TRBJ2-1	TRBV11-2	TGTGCCAGCAGTGGACTGAAATACCGCAATGAGCAGTTCTTC	CASSGLKYRNEQFF
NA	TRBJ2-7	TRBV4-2	TGTGCCAGCAGCCAAGTTCCGTACGAGCAGTACTTC	CASSQVPYEQYF
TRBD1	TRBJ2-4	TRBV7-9	TGTGCCAGCAGCTTAAAAGTCGGGACAGGCAAAAACATTCAGTACTTC	CASSLKVGTGKNIQYF
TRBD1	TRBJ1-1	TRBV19	TGTGCCAGTATGGGGACAGAAATGAACACTGAAGCTTTCTTT	CASMGTEMNTEAFF
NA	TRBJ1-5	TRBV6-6	TGTGCCAGCGGTGGGGTTCTGGGGAGTATCAATCAGCCCCAGCATTTT	CASGGVLGSINQPQHF
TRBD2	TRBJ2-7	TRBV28	TGTGCCAGCAGCCCAGCAGGGAGGGCCTACGAGCAGTACTTC	CASSPAGRAYEQYF
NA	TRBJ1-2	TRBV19	TGTGCCAGTAGTCTATATGGGAAGACAGGAATGTATGGCTACACCTTC	CASSLYGKTGMYGYTF
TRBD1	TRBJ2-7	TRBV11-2	TGTGCCAGCAAACTAAGGACAGGGTTCGACGAGCAGTACTTC	CASKLRTGFDEQYF
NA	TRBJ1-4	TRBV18	TGTGCCAGCTCCCCCCAGGGATCAAATGAAAAACTGTTTTTT	CASSPQGSNEKLFF